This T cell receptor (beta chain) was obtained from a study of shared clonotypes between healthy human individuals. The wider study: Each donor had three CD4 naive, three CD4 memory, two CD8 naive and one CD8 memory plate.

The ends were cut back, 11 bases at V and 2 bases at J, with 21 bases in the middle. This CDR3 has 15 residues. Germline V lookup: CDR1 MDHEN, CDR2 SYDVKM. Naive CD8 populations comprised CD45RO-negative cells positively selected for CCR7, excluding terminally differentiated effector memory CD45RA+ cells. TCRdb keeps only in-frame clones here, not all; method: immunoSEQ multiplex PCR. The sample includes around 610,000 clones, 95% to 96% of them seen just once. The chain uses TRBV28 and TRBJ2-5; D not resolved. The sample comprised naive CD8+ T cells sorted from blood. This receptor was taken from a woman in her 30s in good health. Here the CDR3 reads CACSSGLVSQETQYF. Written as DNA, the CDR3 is TGTGCCTGCTCAAGTGGTTTAGTGAGTCAAGAGACCCAGTACTTC.